These T cell receptor beta chains were read from a single sample in a study of tumor and adjacent non-tumor tissue in lung cancer. MiXCR, run by TCRdb on the multiplex PCR reads, gives a single entry per CDR3 protein. The data hold 52,000 or so distinct CDR3 sequences, with around three quarters observed a single time. Input material: distant non-tumor lung tissue. These receptors were taken from a woman aged 55-69 years with non-small cell lung cancer. Each CDR3 is given with its conserved first and last residue. A D gene is named only where the DNA matches it firmly. Only some rows state a clone size, as once, few, many or a class for expanded clones.

v_gene	j_gene	d_gene	abundance	CDR3nt	CDR3aa
TRBV20-1	TRBJ1-1	.	many	TGCAGTGCTAGAGGGGGAAGGGGGAACACTGAAGCTTTCTTT	CSARGGRGNTEAFF
TRBV28	TRBJ1-1	.	few	TGCGCCAGCTGTTTATTGCCTCCTACCAACACTGAAGCTTTCTTT	CASCLLPPTNTEAFF
TRBV6-2/TRBV6-3	TRBJ1-5	.	many	TGTGCCAGCAGTCCCCTTGCGAGGAGCAATCAGCCCCAGCATTTT	CASSPLARSNQPQHF
TRBV6-1	TRBJ2-7	TRBD1	medium-sized	TGTGCCAGCAGACCCGGGACAGCAAGCTACGAGCAGTACTTC	CASRPGTASYEQYF
TRBV2	TRBJ2-1	.	.	TGTGTCAGCAGGTCGCGGACCACCCTTAACAATGAGCAGTTCTTC	CVSRSRTTLNNEQFF
TRBV5-1	TRBJ2-2	TRBD2	.	TGCGCCAGCAGCTTCGGCGGGAGGCGGGAAACCGGGGAGCTGTTTTTT	CASSFGGRRETGELFF
TRBV11-3	TRBJ1-3	.	.	TGTGCCAGGAGCCCATCGGGGGCCGCTGGAAGCACCATATGTTTT	CARSPSGAAGSTICF
TRBV11-2	TRBJ2-5	.	.	TGTGGCAGCAGCTTAGGCGGCAGGCTAGAGACCCAGTACTTC	CGSSLGGRLETQYF
TRBV6-2/TRBV6-3	TRBJ2-1	.	.	TGCGCCAGCAGCCGCCAAAGCTGCTACAATGAGCAGTTCTTC	CASSRQSCYNEQFF
TRBV6-2/TRBV6-3	TRBJ2-7	TRBD1	.	TGTGTCAACAGTTACTCCGGGGACAGGGTCTACGAGCAGTACTTC	CVNSYSGDRVYEQYF
TRBV6-6	TRBJ1-5	.	.	TGTGCCAGCAGGGCTATTGATCAGGCCCAGCATTTT	CASRAIDQAQHF
TRBV6-2/TRBV6-3	TRBJ2-1	TRBD2	.	TGTGCCAGCAGTTATACAGCGGGAGGCCCCAGGAATGAGCAATTCTTC	CASSYTAGGPRNEQFF
TRBV4-3	TRBJ2-7	TRBD2	.	TGCGCCAGCAGCCCTAGCGGGAGGGCTGGCGATGAGCAGTACTTC	CASSPSGRAGDEQYF
TRBV5-1	TRBJ1-4	.	few	TGCGCCAGCAGCCCGGACCGCCTCCCATGGACTAATGAAAAACTGTTTTTT	CASSPDRLPWTNEKLFF
TRBV28	TRBJ1-2	.	once	TGTGCCAGCAAAATTTATGGGACGGACTATGGCTACACCTTT	CASKIYGTDYGYTF
TRBV12-3/TRBV12-4	TRBJ2-2	TRBD1	.	TGTGCCAGCAGTTTCAGGCACAGGGGGTTTTACACCGGGAAGCTGTTTTTT	CASSFRHRGFYTGKLFF
TRBV7-6	TRBJ2-1	.	.	TGTGCCAGCAGATCCAGCGGAGCGATGGAAAATGAGCAGTTTTTC	CASRSSGAMENEQFF
TRBV6-1	TRBJ2-1	.	.	TGTGCCAGCCTCTCCGGGGAGGTCTCCTACTATGAGCAGTTCTTC	CASLSGEVSYYEQFF